This T cell receptor beta chain was sequenced in a study of cytomegalovirus exposure and HLA in healthy donors. Study observations and caveats: A few CMV-associated chains proved CMV antigen-specific in vitro. For TCR beta chains, V- and J-gene trimming was later linked to a missense DCLRE1C variant.

This clone was seen once. Its target is unknown. This CDR3 spans 15 amino acids. Trimming removed 4 bases from V and 6 bases from J, with 13 bases in between. In germline, CDR1 is MDHEN, CDR2 SYDVKM. The study sampled nominally healthy donors, though unrecorded immune exposures were likely. 60 Vbeta and 13 Jbeta primers were used in PCR. Sequencing was performed with immunoSEQ multiplex PCR; in TCRdb, only in-frame clones are kept and a portion is missing. The table lists approximately 160,000 clones, 80% to 85% of them singletons. The chain carries TRBV28 and TRBJ1-6, with D unresolved. Input material: PBMCs. The receptor comes from a human donor in good health. The CDR3 DNA is TGTGCCAGCAGTTCGGGAGGACTGACTAATTCACCCCTCCACTTT. This codes for CASSSGGLTNSPLHF.